Shown below are 7 T cell receptor beta chains from a single sample sequenced in a study of shared clonotypes between healthy human individuals. Generated by immunoSEQ multiplex PCR, the TCRdb table keeps only in-frame clones and is missing some. Of millions of clones in the sample, around 93% were seen once. Terminally differentiated effector memory CD45RA+ cells were excluded from the naive CD8 cells, which were CD45RO-negative and positively selected for CCR7. The source material was naive CD8+ T cells from PBMCs. The receptors originated from a young man in good health. Some clones in this sample may be carry-over from other donors' samples.

The chain carries TRBV5-6 and TRBJ1-2; D perhaps matches TRBD1 (6 bases). Germline CDR1 reads SGHDT; CDR2 reads YYEEEE. CDR3 length: 15 residues. Trimming left V 4 bases short and J 8 bases short, with 21 bases between. CDR3 protein: CASSSPGQPSGGYTF. CDR3 coding DNA: TGTGCCAGCAGCAGCCCCGGACAGCCATCGGGGGGCTACACCTTC. The complete variable domain, with remaining parts taken from reference TRBV5-6 and TRBJ1-2, reads DAGVTQSPTHLIKTRGQQVTLRCSPKSGHDTVSWYQQALGQGPQFIFQYYEEEERQRGNFPDRFSGHQFPNYSSELNVNALLLGDSALYLCASSSPGQPSGGYTFGSGTRLTVV.

V gene TRBV28 combines with J gene TRBJ1-5; the D gene is possibly TRBD1 (6 bases). The CDR3 has 14 residues. CDR1 is MDHEN and CDR2 is SYDVKM in the germline V gene. V was trimmed by 1 base and J by 5 bases, leaving 9 bases between them. In nucleotides, the CDR3 is TGTGCCAGCAGTTTATTAACAGGGTATCAGCCCCAGCATTTT. Amino acids: CASSLLTGYQPQHF. Full variable domain (missing parts from reference TRBV28 and TRBJ1-5): DVKVTQSSRYLVKRTGEKVFLECVQDMDHENMFWYRQDPGLGLRLIYFSYDVKMKEKGDIPEGYSVSREKKERFSLILESASTNQTSMYLCASSLLTGYQPQHFGDGTRLSIL.

The CDR3 here is CASSLRATGQVYEQYF. CDR3 DNA sequence: TGTGCCAGCAGCTTAAGGGCGACGGGACAGGTCTACGAGCAGTACTTC. V and J are TRBV7-2 and TRBJ2-7, with TRBD1 identical over 8 bases. The V segment lost 2 bases and the J segment 3 bases; nucleotides outside the gene matches: 9. The CDR3 extends over 16 amino acids. Per germline, CDR1 SGHTA and CDR2 FQGNSA.

The V and J genes are TRBV6-5 and TRBJ2-7, with D possibly being TRBD1 (6 bases). The CDR3 is 16 residues long. Trimming pared 2 bases from V and 3 bases from J, leaving 17 bases between. CDR1 and CDR2 (germline): MNHEY, SVGAGI. CDR3 region: CASSYGGWGKHYEQYF. The CDR3, as DNA: TGTGCCAGCAGTTACGGGGGCTGGGGAAAACACTACGAGCAGTACTTC.

The CDR3 here is CASSLEGGGIQNIQYF. CDR3 DNA sequence: TGCGCCAGCAGCTTGGAAGGTGGAGGGATCCAAAACATTCAGTACTTC. The V call is TRBV5-1, the J call TRBJ2-4; D may be TRBD2 (6 bases). CDR1 is SGHRS, CDR2 YFSETQ, per germline. The V and J ends lost 0 bases and 5 bases respectively, with 15 bases between them. This CDR3 is built from 16 residues.

Comment on this clone: A read error may produce the germline difference seen at one junction end. The sample contains more than one DNA sequence encoding this CDR3. The CDR3 sequence is CASSYSGENTGELFF. The CDR3 region has the DNA TGTGCCAGCAGTTACTCGGGAGAGAACACCGGAGAGCTGTTTTTT. The rearrangement links TRBV6-5 to TRBJ2-2; D may be TRBD2 (5 bases). This CDR3 comprises 15 residues. The germline gives CDR1 MNHEY, CDR2 SVGAGI.

CDR3 loop: CASSMWSSYEQYF. As DNA, the CDR3 is TGTGCCAGTAGTATGTGGAGCTCCTACGAGCAGTACTTC. The genes are TRBV19 and TRBJ2-7; D unresolved. Germline assignment: CDR1 LNHDA and CDR2 SQIVND (reference sequence). The CDR3 is made up of 13 amino acids. V was cut by 3 bases and J by 0 bases, with 6 bases left in between.